This T cell receptor beta chain is from a study of cytomegalovirus exposure and HLA in healthy donors. 13 Jbeta primers and 60 Vbeta primers were used for the PCR. The repertoire was sequenced with immunoSEQ multiplex PCR; TCRdb's copy has only in-frame clones and lacks some. There are about 110,000 clones in the sample; over 60% occur only once, and 2.5% to 3% lies in the top ten. The germline V gene has CDR1 ENHRY and CDR2 SYGVKD. The ends were cut back, 0 bases at V and 1 base at J, with 13 bases in the middle. CDR3 length equals 16 residues. This clone has only one observation. Its antigen remains unidentified. General study findings and limits: Per a prior analysis, the majority of TCR beta V segments were productive roughly 87% or roughly 30% of the time. Near-uniform donor sequencing depth was presumed by presence/absence analyses. It was reported that TCR beta sequences correctly inferred the HLA-A and HLA-B alleles for most subjects. Listed as cytomegalovirus-associated were 150 to 200 TCR beta chains.

This rearrangement joins TRBV10-3 to TRBJ2-7; D remains unclear. The sample consisted of PBMCs. The sequence came from a woman aged 60-75 years in good health and CMV-seropositive. CDR3 nucleotide sequence: TGTGCCATCAGTGAGTCGACCCTCACCGGGTCCTACGAGCAGTACTTC. It encodes CAISESTLTGSYEQYF.